Listed here are 14 T cell receptor beta chains from one sample, sequenced in a study of T cell clones after liver transplantation. Profiling relied on immunoSEQ multiplex PCR, and the TCRdb table lists in-frame clones only, not all of them. Of around 100,000 clones listed, about 80% are singletons. Sequencing used CD4+ T cells from blood, obtained approximately 4 years after liver transplant. The receptors come from a human patient who received a liver transplant. Certain T cells may be donor cells from the graft.

J is TRBJ2-3 and V is TRBV7-2, with TRBD2 matching over 9 bases. V dropped 1 base and J dropped 1; count of bases not matched to a gene: 3. The CDR3 extends over 16 amino acids. Germline V gene sequence: CDR1 SGHTA, CDR2 FQGNSA. This CDR3 reads CASSLGVAGGTDTQYF. The CDR3 bases are TGTGCCAGCAGCTTAGGTGTAGCGGGGGGCACAGATACGCAGTATTTT. Looking up the rest from reference TRBV7-2 and TRBJ2-3 gives the full variable domain: GAGVSQSPSNKVTEKGKDVELRCDPISGHTALYWYRQSLGQGLEFLIYFQGNSAPDKSGLPSDRFSAERTGGSVSTLTIQRTQQEDSAVYLCASSLGVAGGTDTQYFGPGTRLTVL.

V is TRBV9 and J is TRBJ2-1, with 10 bases aligning to TRBD2. The CDR3 extends over 15 amino acids. Trimming cost V 0 bases and J 7 bases; bases outside gene matches: 4. In germline, CDR1 is SGDLS, CDR2 YYNGEE. CDR3 in amino acids: CASSVVASGRNEQFF. The CDR3 region has the DNA TGTGCCAGCAGCGTAGTGGCTAGCGGGAGAAATGAGCAGTTCTTC.

The chain uses TRBV5-1 and TRBJ2-7; D unresolved. This CDR3 is 15 amino acids long. Trimming took off 2 bases at V and 2 bases at J, with 14 bases between the two ends. The V gene's germline CDR1 is SGHRS and CDR2 YFSETQ. The CDR3 nucleotides read TGCGCCAGCAGCTTTATGACAAGGAGCGCCTACGAGCAGTACTTC. It is translated as CASSFMTRSAYEQYF.

The gene calls are TRBV5-1 and TRBJ2-3; the D call may be TRBD1 or TRBD2 (5 bases each). V shed 0 bases and J shed 0 bases, with 11 bases lying between them. This CDR3 region has 16 residues. CDR1 and CDR2 (germline): SGHRS, YFSETQ. The chain's CDR3 is CASSLARDGSTDTQYF. The CDR3 nucleotides are TGCGCCAGCAGCTTGGCAAGGGACGGCAGCACAGATACGCAGTATTTT.

The chain couples TRBV18 to TRBJ1-2, with 7 bases fitting TRBD1. CDR1 is KGHSH, CDR2 LQKENI, per germline. CDR3 length: 14 amino acids. Trimming cost V 6 bases and J 6 bases; bases outside gene matches: 10. The CDR3 DNA reads TGTGCCAGCTCTCTTACGTCCGGGACAGATGGCTACACCTTC. It encodes CASSLTSGTDGYTF.

Only a few counts were recorded for this clone. V usage is TRBV6-1 and J usage is TRBJ2-5; either TRBD1 or TRBD2 may fit D (7 bases each). CDR3 length: 19 residues. The germline V and J ends were trimmed by 3 bases and 2 bases, with 25 bases remaining between them. CDR1 and CDR2 from the germline V gene are MNHNS and SASEGT. Written as DNA, the CDR3 is TGTGCCAGCAGTGATTTCTTGACACAGGGGCGGGGGTTACAAGAGACCCAGTACTTC. Translated: CASSDFLTQGRGLQETQYF.

The V gene is TRBV6-5, the J gene TRBJ2-7; 7 positions match TRBD1. The germline V gene has CDR1 MNHEY and CDR2 SVGAGI. The CDR3 sequence is 12 residues long. J was trimmed by 7 bases and V by 0 bases; bases with no gene match: 0. The CDR3 bases are TGTGCCAGCAGTTACTCGGGACAGGAGCAGTACTTC. The encoded protein is CASSYSGQEQYF.

The CDR3 DNA reads as TGTGCCAGCAGCCGGGACACGGGGGCCGGGGAGCTGTTTTTT. This encodes CASSRDTGAGELFF. The rearrangement uses TRBV6-1 and TRBJ2-2; D possibly matches TRBD1 or TRBD2 (6 bases each). Germline CDR1 reads MNHNS; CDR2 reads SASEGT. V lost 6 bases and J lost 6, with 14 bases in between. There are 14 residues in the CDR3.

The chain links TRBV5-1 to TRBJ1-3, with D possibly being TRBD1 (5 bases). V lost 4 bases and J 1 base, leaving 15 bases between the germline ends. The CDR3 spans 16 residues. Germline V gene data show CDR1 as SGHRS and CDR2 as YFSETQ. The CDR3 region has the DNA TGCGCCAGCAGCCGGACACAGTCAACTTCTGGAAACACCATATATTTT. This codes for CASSRTQSTSGNTIYF.

The chain has TRBV5-3 and TRBJ1-2, with D tentatively TRBD1 (6 bases). TRBV5-3 is an open reading frame whose function is uncertain. Trimming took 4 bases from V and 4 from J, leaving 11 bases between them. CDR3 size: 13 residues. The DNA of the CDR3 is TGTGCCAGAAGCCTACAGGGATGCTATGGCTACACCTTC. It codes for CARSLQGCYGYTF.

The chain employs TRBV29-1 and TRBJ2-7, with 10 bases that match TRBD2. The germline V gene encodes CDR1 SQVTM and CDR2 ANQGSEA. This CDR3 is 15 amino acids long. The ends lost 3 bases at V and 4 bases at J; junction bases unmatched: 9. The CDR3 sequence: CSVDVRGLAAYEQYF. For the CDR3, the DNA is TGCAGCGTTGATGTTCGAGGACTAGCGGCGTACGAGCAGTACTTC.

V is TRBV7-2 and J is TRBJ1-6, with 8 bases identical to TRBD1. This CDR3 region has 15 residues. The V gene's germline CDR1 is SGHTA and CDR2 FQGNSA. The V gene end was trimmed by 4 bases and the J gene end by 7 bases; junction bases not matched to a gene: 6. The CDR3 nucleotides are TGTGCCAGCAGCTACCGCCGGGACAGGAATTCACCCCTCCACTTT. Protein sequence: CASSYRRDRNSPLHF.

The rearrangement links TRBV19 to TRBJ2-3; D is tentatively TRBD1 or TRBD2 (5 bases each). CDR1 and CDR2 (germline): LNHDA, SQIVND (reference sequence). The CDR3 extends over 12 amino acids. The V end lost 7 bases, the J end lost 4 bases, and 9 bases lay between the germline ends. The CDR3 nucleotides are TGTGCCAGTATCGGGGCTCCAGATACGCAGTATTTT. Its protein is CASIGAPDTQYF.

The V and J genes are TRBV6-1 and TRBJ2-5; TRBD2 matches at 7 bases. Germline V gives CDR1 MNHNS, CDR2 SASEGT. This CDR3 spans 15 amino acids. Trimming cost V 4 bases and J 1 base; bases outside gene matches: 6. Written as DNA, the CDR3 is TGTGCCAGCAGTGCGTTCGGGGGGTCCCAAGAGACCCAGTACTTC. Protein: CASSAFGGSQETQYF.